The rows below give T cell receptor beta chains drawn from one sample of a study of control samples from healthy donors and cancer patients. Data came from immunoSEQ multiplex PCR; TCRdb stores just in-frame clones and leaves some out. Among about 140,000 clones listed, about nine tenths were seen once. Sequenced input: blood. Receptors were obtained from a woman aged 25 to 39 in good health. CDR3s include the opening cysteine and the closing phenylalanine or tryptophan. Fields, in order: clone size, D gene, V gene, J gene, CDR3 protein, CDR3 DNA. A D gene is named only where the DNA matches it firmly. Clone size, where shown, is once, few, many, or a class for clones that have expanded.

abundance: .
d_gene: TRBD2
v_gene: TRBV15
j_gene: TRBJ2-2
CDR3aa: CATSREGGGRTGELFF
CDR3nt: TGTGCCACCAGCAGAGAGGGCGGGGGGAGGACCGGGGAGCTGTTTTTT

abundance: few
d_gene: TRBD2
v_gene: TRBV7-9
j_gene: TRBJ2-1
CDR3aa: CASSWTSGRQYNEQFF
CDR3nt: TGTGCCAGCAGCTGGACTAGCGGGAGGCAATACAATGAGCAGTTCTTC

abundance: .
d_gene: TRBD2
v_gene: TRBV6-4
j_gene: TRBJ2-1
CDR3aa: CASSSGLADYNEQFF
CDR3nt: TGTGCCAGCAGTTCCGGACTAGCGGATTACAATGAGCAGTTCTTC

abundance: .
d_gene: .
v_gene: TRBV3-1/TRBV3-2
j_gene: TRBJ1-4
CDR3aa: CASSLPLGGAGNEKLFF
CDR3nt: TGTGCCAGCAGCCTCCCCCTCGGGGGAGCAGGTAATGAAAAACTGTTTTTT

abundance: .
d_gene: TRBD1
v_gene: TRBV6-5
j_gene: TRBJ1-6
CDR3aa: CASSYNRGDSPLHF
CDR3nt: TGTGCCAGCAGTTACAACAGGGGGGACTCACCCCTCCACTTT

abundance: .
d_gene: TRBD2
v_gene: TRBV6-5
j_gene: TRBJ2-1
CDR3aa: CASEREVSYNEQFF
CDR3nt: TGTGCCAGCGAGCGGGAGGTATCCTACAATGAGCAGTTCTTC

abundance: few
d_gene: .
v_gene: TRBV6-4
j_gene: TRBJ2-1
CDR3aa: CASSGDFNEQFF
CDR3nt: TGTGCCAGCAGTGGGGACTTCAATGAGCAGTTCTTC

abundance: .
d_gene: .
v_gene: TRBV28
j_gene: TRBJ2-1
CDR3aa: CASSGADSASYNEQFF
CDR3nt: TGTGCCAGCAGCGGGGCGGACAGCGCATCCTACAATGAGCAGTTCTTC

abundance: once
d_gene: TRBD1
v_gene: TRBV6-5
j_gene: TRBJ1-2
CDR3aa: CASSYWDSSNYGYTF
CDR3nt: TGTGCCAGCAGTTACTGGGACAGTTCGAACTATGGCTACACCTTC

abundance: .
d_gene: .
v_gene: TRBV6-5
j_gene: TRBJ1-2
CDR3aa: CASSPSRDRGYTF
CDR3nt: TGTGCCAGCAGTCCAAGCCGGGACCGGGGCTACACCTTC

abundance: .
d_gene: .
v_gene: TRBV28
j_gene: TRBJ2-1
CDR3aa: CASSGGPGYNEQFF
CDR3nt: TGTGCCAGTTCCGGAGGCCCAGGGTACAATGAGCAGTTCTTC

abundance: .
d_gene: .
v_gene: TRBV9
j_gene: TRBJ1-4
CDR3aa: CASSVGGDNEKLFF
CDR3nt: TGTGCCAGCAGCGTAGGAGGGGATAATGAAAAACTGTTTTTT

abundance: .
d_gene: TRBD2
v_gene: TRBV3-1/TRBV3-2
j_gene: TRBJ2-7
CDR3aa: CASSPIGASGAYEQYF
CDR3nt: TGTGCCAGCAGCCCAATTGGTGCTAGCGGGGCCTACGAGCAGTACTTC

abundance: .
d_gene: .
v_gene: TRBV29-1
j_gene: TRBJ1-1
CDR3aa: CSAGLTNTEAFF
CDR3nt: TGCAGCGCTGGACTCACGAACACTGAAGCTTTCTTT

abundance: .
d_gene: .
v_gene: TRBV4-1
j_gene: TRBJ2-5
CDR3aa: CASSQGSGVRETQYF
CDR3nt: TGCGCCAGCAGCCAAGGGTCGGGAGTTAGGGAGACCCAGTACTTC

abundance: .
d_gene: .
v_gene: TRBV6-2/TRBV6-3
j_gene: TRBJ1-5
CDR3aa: CASSYAGGGNQPQHF
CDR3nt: TGTGCCAGCAGTTACGCCGGAGGGGGCAATCAGCCCCAGCATTTT

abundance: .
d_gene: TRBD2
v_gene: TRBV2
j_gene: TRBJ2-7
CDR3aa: CASKLAIFYF
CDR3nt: TGTGCCAGCAAACTAGCGATCTTCTACTTC

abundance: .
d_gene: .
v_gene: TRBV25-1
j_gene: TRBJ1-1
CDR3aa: CASRGRGWTEAFF
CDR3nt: TGTGCCAGCAGGGGCAGGGGATGGACTGAAGCTTTCTTT

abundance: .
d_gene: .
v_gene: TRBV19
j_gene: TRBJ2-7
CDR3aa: CASSLEGAGSYEQYF
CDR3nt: TGTGCCAGTAGCCTAGAGGGCGCGGGGTCCTACGAGCAGTACTTC

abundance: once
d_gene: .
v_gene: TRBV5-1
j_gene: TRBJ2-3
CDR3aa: CASSSTGSGDTQYF
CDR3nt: TGCGCCAGCAGCTCGACAGGTTCAGGCGATACGCAGTATTTT

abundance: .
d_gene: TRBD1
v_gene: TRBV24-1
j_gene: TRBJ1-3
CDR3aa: CATSERPTGSGNTIYF
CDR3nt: TGTGCCACCAGTGAGCGCCCGACAGGGTCTGGAAACACCATATATTTT

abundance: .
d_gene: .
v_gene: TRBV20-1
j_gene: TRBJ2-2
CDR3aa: CSASAFRGPATGELFF
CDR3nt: TGCAGTGCTAGTGCATTCCGGGGGCCGGCCACCGGGGAGCTGTTTTTT

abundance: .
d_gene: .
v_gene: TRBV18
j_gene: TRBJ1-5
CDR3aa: CASSPLGGMGQPQHF
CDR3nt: TGTGCCAGCTCACCACTTGGGGGGATGGGGCAGCCCCAGCATTTT

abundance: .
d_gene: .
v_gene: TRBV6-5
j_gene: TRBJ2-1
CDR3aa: CASRAPGTTNEQFF
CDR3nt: TGTGCCAGCAGGGCCCCCGGGACCACCAATGAGCAGTTCTTC

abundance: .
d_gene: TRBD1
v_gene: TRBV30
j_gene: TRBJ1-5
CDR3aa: CAWSGETGNNQPQHF
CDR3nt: TGTGCCTGGAGTGGAGAGACAGGGAACAATCAGCCCCAGCATTTT

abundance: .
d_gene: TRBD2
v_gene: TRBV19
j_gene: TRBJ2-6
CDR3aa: CASSIDGAGAGANVLTF
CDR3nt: TGTGCCAGTAGTATAGATGGGGCGGGGGCTGGGGCCAACGTCCTGACTTTC

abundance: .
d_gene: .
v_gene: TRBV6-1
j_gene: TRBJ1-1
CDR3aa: CASSEAGGYTEAFF
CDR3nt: TGTGCCAGCAGTGAAGCAGGGGGGTACACTGAAGCTTTCTTT

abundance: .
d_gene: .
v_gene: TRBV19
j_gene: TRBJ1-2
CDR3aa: CASRRRADANYGYTF
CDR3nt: TGTGCCAGTAGAAGACGGGCAGACGCTAACTATGGCTACACCTTC

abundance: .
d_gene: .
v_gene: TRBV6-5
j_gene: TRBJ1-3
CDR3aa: CASALTQGNTIYF
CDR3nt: TGTGCCAGCGCCCTCACTCAAGGAAACACCATATATTTT

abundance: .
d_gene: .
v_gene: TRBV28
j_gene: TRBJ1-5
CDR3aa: CASSLGTGVQPQHF
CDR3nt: TGTGCCAGCAGCCTAGGGACGGGAGTACAGCCCCAGCATTTT

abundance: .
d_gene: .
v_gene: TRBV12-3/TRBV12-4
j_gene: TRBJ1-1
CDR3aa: CASSFPGRTEAFF
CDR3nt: TGTGCCAGCAGTTTCCCAGGGCGGACTGAAGCTTTCTTT

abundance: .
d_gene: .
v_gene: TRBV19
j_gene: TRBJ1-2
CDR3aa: CASSIDEVGYGYTF
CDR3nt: TGTGCCAGTAGTATAGACGAGGTTGGCTATGGCTACACCTTC

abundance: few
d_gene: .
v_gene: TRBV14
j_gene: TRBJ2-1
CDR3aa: CASSQGPRQATTYNEQFF
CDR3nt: TGTGCCAGCAGCCAAGGTCCCCGACAGGCCACTACCTACAATGAGCAGTTCTTC

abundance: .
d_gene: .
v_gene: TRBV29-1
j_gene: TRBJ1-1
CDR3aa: CSVVWASSEAFF
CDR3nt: TGCAGCGTTGTGTGGGCTTCTTCTGAAGCTTTCTTT

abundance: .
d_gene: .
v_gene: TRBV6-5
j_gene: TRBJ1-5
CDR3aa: CARTFLQEPQHF
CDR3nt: TGTGCCCGAACCTTCCTTCAAGAGCCCCAGCATTTT

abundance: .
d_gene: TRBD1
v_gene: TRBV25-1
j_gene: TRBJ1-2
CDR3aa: CASSVLTGAYGYTF
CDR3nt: TGTGCCAGCAGTGTCTTAACAGGGGCATATGGCTACACCTTC

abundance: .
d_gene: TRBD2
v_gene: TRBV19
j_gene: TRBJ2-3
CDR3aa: CATSTLLAADTQYF
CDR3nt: TGTGCCACGTCTACTCTACTAGCGGCAGATACGCAGTATTTT

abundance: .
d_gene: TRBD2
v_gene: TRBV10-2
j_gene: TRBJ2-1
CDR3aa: CASSESYGIAGADEQFF
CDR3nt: TGCGCCAGCAGTGAGTCGTATGGGATAGCGGGCGCCGATGAGCAGTTCTTC

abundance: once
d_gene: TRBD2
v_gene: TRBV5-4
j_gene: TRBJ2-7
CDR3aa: CASSLRVAGGRPYF
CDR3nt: TGTGCCAGCAGCTTGCGGGTAGCGGGGGGCCGGCCGTACTTC

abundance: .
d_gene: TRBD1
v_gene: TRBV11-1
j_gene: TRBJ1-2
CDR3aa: CASSFSTGVDYGYTF
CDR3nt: TGTGCCAGCAGCTTTTCTACAGGGGTGGACTATGGCTACACCTTC

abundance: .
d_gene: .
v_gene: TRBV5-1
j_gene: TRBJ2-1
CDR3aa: CASSEDYYSEQFF
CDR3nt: TGCGCCAGCAGCGAGGACTATTACAGTGAGCAGTTCTTC

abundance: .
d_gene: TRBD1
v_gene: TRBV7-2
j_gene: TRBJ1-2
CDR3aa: CASSRDRYGYTF
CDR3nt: TGTGCCAGCAGCCGGGACAGATATGGCTACACCTTC

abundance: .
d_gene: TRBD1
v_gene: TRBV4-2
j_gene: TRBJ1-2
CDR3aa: CASSPPGQNLYGYTF
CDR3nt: TGTGCCAGCAGCCCGCCGGGACAGAACCTGTATGGCTACACCTTC